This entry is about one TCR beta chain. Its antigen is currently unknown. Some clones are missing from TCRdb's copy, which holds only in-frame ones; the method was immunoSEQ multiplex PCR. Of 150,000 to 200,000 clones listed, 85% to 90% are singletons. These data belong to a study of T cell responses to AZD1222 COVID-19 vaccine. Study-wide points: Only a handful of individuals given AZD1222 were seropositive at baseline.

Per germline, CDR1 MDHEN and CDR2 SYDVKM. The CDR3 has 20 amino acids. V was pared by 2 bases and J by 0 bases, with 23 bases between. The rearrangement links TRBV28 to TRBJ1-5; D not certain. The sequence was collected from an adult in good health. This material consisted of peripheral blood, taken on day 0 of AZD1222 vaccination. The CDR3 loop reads CASSLMYEGTNPYSNQPQHF. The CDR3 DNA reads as TGTGCCAGCAGTTTAATGTACGAGGGCACTAATCCGTATAGCAATCAGCCCCAGCATTTT.